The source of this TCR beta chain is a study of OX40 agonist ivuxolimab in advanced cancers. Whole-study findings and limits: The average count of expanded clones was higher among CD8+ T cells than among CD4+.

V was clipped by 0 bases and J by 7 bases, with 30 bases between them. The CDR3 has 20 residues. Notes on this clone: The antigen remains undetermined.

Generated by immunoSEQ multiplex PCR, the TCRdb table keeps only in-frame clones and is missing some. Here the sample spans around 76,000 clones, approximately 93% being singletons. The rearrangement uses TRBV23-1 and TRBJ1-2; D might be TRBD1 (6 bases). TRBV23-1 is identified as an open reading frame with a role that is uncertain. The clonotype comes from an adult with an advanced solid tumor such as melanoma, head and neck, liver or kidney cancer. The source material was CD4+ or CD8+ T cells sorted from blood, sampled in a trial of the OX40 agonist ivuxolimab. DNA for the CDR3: TGCGCCAGCAGTCAATCGAATCGAAGGACAGTCTCCCTTGTCGCGGCTGGCTACACCTTC. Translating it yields CASSQSNRRTVSLVAAGYTF.